The present T cell receptor beta chain was sequenced within a study of blood T cell repertoires in COVID-19. On the study more broadly: Samples came from the United States, Italy and Spain, spanning acute and convalescent COVID-19.

The V and J ends lost 1 base and 5 bases, in that order; junction bases with no gene match: 7. CDR1 and CDR2 (germline): LGHNA, YSLEER. This CDR3 is built from 15 residues. TCRdb's table, derived via immunoSEQ multiplex PCR, lists solely in-frame clones and lacks some. The sample yields some 270,000 clones, over 75% seen once. The sequenced material came from PBMCs or T cells enriched from blood (not recorded which). The chain employs TRBV4-3 and TRBJ2-7; 8 bases fit TRBD1. This receptor was taken from a woman between 45 and 65 years old with acute COVID-19. The chain's CDR3 is CASSQAWTGTHEQYF. DNA of the CDR3: TGCGCCAGCAGCCAAGCTTGGACAGGGACCCACGAGCAGTACTTC.